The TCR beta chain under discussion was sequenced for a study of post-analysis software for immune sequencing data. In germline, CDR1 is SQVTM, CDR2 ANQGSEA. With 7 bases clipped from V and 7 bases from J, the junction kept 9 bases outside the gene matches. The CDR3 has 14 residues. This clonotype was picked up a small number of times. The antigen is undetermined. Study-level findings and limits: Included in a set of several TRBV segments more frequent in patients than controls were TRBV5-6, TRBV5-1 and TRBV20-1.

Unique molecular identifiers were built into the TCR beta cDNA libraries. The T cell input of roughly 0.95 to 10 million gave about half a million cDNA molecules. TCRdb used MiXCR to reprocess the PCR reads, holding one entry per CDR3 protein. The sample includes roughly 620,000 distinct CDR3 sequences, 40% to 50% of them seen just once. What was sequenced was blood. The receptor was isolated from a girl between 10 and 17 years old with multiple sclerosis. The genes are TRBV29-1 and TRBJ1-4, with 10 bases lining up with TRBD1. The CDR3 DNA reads TGCAGCGCGTCTCCGGGACAGGGGACTGAAAAACTGTTTTTT. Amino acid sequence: CSASPGQGTEKLFF.